What follows are 24 T cell receptor beta chains derived from one specimen sequenced in a study of tumor-infiltrating lymphocytes in localized non-small cell lung cancer (dated by TCRdb to the early 2020s). Receptor libraries were prepared by the immunoSEQ multiplex PCR assay. TCRdb's version of the immuneACCESS table is confined to in-frame rearrangements and falls short of the full clone set. An unresolved V gene accounts for under half of the shortfall where checked; the remainder is of unknown origin. Recorded for this sample are some 6,000 clones; over 75% of them occurred a single time. Roughly 9.3% of the sample is held by the ten biggest clonotypes. The specimen sequenced was lung tumor tissue. These TCRs come from a human donor with non-small cell lung cancer.

The gene calls are TRBV7-3 and TRBJ2-2; D uncertain. The V gene lost 5 bases and the J gene lost 0 bases, with 10 bases spanning the gap. The CDR3 length is 15 residues. CDR1 and CDR2 from the germline V gene are SGHTA and FQGTGA. The CDR3 here is CASSPPGANTGELFF. DNA for the CDR3: TGTGCCAGCAGCCCCCCCGGAGCGAACACCGGGGAGCTGTTTTTT.

The chain links TRBV6-5 to TRBJ1-1; possible D gene TRBD1, 5 bases. The V gene's germline CDR1 is MNHEY and CDR2 SVGAGI. CDR3 length: 14 residues. The germline V and J ends were trimmed by 0 bases and 3 bases, with 8 bases remaining between them. CDR3 in amino acids: CASSYSWGDTEAFF. The CDR3 bases are TGTGCCAGCAGTTACTCCTGGGGGGACACTGAAGCTTTCTTT.

The chain links TRBV30 to TRBJ1-1; D uncertain. V was pared by 3 bases and J by 0 bases, with 14 bases between. Per the germline V gene, CDR1 is GTSNPN and CDR2 is SVGIG (reference sequence). The CDR3 runs 15 residues. The DNA of the CDR3 is TGTGCCTGGAGCGCGGGAGAAACTATGAACACTGAAGCTTTCTTT. Protein product: CAWSAGETMNTEAFF. The full variable domain, in which reference TRBV30 and TRBJ1-1 provide the parts outside the CDR3, is SQTIHQWPATLVQPVGSPLSLECTVEGTSNPNLYWYRQAAGRGLQLLFYSVGIGQISSEVPQNLSASRPQDRQFILSSKKLLLSDSGFYLCAWSAGETMNTEAFFGQGTRLTVV.

The rearrangement joins TRBV5-8 to TRBJ2-4; possibly TRBD2 for D (5 bases). V lost 0 bases and J lost 7, with 8 bases in between. Germline V gives CDR1 SGHTS, CDR2 YDEGEE. The length of the CDR3 is 13 residues. DNA of the CDR3: TGTGCCAGCAGCTTGGGCGGGCGGAACATTCAGTACTTC. Translating it yields CASSLGGRNIQYF.

CDR3 in DNA: TGTGCCACCAGCAGAGATATCGGGTCGGGCACTGAAGCTTTCTTT. It translates to CATSRDIGSGTEAFF. The rearrangement uses TRBV15 and TRBJ1-1, with unresolved D. The CDR3 loop spans 15 amino acids. Trimming removed 0 bases at V and 4 bases at J, with 12 bases between. In germline, CDR1 is LNHNV, CDR2 YYDKDF (reference sequence).

This chain uses TRBV29-1 with TRBJ1-6, with 7 bases aligning to TRBD1. The trim removed 4 bases at V and 9 bases at J, leaving 6 bases unmatched. Germline CDR1 and CDR2: SQVTM and ANQGSEA. This CDR3 has 13 amino acids. The CDR3 is CSVGQGNGSPLHF. CDR3 bases: TGCAGCGTTGGACAGGGAAACGGTTCACCCCTCCACTTT.

In its sample, this clone was seen a few times. This sequence joins TRBV4-2 and TRBJ1-2, with D unresolved. Germline lookup yields CDR1 LGHNA and CDR2 YNFKEQ. V gave up 2 bases and J gave up 4 bases, with 14 bases separating them. The CDR3 spans 15 residues. CDR3 sequence: CASSQPQEPLYGYTF. DNA of the CDR3: TGTGCCAGCAGCCAACCCCAGGAACCACTCTATGGCTACACCTTC.

The gene calls are TRBV2 and TRBJ2-3; 8 positions agree with TRBD1. The CDR3 loop spans 16 amino acids. J was trimmed by 0 bases and V by 7 bases; bases with no gene match: 9. Germline CDR1 and CDR2: SNHLY and FYNNEI. The CDR3 protein is CASTTGTGHSTDTQYF. CDR3 sequence (DNA): TGTGCCAGCACTACCGGGACAGGCCACAGCACAGATACGCAGTATTTT.

The chain links TRBV11-3 to TRBJ2-3; the D gene is possibly TRBD2 (5 bases). V was pared by 4 bases and J by 3 bases, with 8 bases between. Germline V gene data show CDR1 as SGHNT and CDR2 as YENEEA. This CDR3 region has 13 residues. For the CDR3, the DNA is TGTGCCAGCAGCTCAGGACTTACAGATACGCAGTATTTT. Translation gives CASSSGLTDTQYF.

V is TRBV6-5 and J is TRBJ1-1; no definite D call. Looked up from germline, CDR1 is MNHEY and CDR2 is SVGAGI. The V end lost 6 bases, the J end lost 0 bases, and 8 bases lay between the germline ends. The CDR3 runs 13 residues. The CDR3 reads CASRLRMNTEAFF. CDR3 DNA: TGTGCCAGCAGACTTCGAATGAACACTGAAGCTTTCTTT.

The chain links TRBV13 to TRBJ1-1; a possible D gene is TRBD1 (5 bases). The length of the CDR3 is 15 residues. CDR1 and CDR2 (germline): PRHDT, FYEKMQ (reference sequence). V lost 3 bases to trimming and J lost 5 bases, with 16 bases between them. DNA for the CDR3: TGTGCCAGCAGCTTCCTTGAGGGGACCGCAACTGAAGCTTTCTTT. Translating gives CASSFLEGTATEAFF. Using reference TRBV13 and TRBJ1-1 for the parts outside the CDR3, the full variable domain is AAGVIQSPRHLIKEKRETATLKCYPIPRHDTVYWYQQGPGQDPQFLISFYEKMQSDKGSIPDRFSAQQFSDYHSELNMSSLELGDSALYFCASSFLEGTATEAFFGQGTRLTVV.

The chain carries TRBV2 and TRBJ1-4; the match to TRBD1 covers 9 bases. The germline gives CDR1 SNHLY, CDR2 FYNNEI. The CDR3 contains 15 residues. V was clipped by 8 bases and J by 3 bases; unmatched bases: 7. In DNA, the CDR3 is TGTGCCAGCCTGAGACAGGGGGGCCCTAATGAAAAACTGTTTTTT. It codes for CASLRQGGPNEKLFF.

This clone has more than one count but fewer than ten. The chain carries TRBV27 and TRBJ2-7, with a weak D call TRBD2 (5 bases). From germline, CDR1 is MNHEY and CDR2 SMNVEV (reference sequence). V was trimmed by 4 bases and J by 6 bases, leaving 13 bases between them. The CDR3 runs 13 residues. The CDR3, as DNA: TGTGCCAGCAGTTGGTCCGGCGGAGGCGAGCAGTACTTC. Its translation is CASSWSGGGEQYF.

The table lists this clone with a few counts. CDR3 sequence (DNA): TGTGCCAGTGCGGGACAGGGTCTTCAGCCCCAGCATTTT. Translated: CASAGQGLQPQHF. The chain links TRBV2 to TRBJ1-5; 9 bases line up with TRBD1. Germline loops: CDR1 SNHLY, CDR2 FYNNEI. Trimming took 9 bases from V and 6 from J; bases not matched to a gene: 6. This CDR3 is built from 13 residues.

J is TRBJ2-2 and V is TRBV27; D gene uncertain. The CDR3 spans 11 residues. CDR1 and CDR2 (germline): MNHEY, SMNVEV (reference sequence). The ends were cut back, 3 bases at V and 6 bases at J, with 2 bases in the middle. The chain's CDR3 is CASSFSGELFF. DNA of the CDR3: TGTGCCAGCAGTTTCTCCGGGGAGCTGTTTTTT.

V gene TRBV5-5 combines with J gene TRBJ2-1, with D perhaps assigned TRBD1 or TRBD2 (5 bases each). This CDR3 contains 17 residues. Germline V lookup: CDR1 SGHKS, CDR2 YYEKEE (reference sequence). The ends were cut back, 0 bases at V and 8 bases at J, with 21 bases in the middle. The DNA of the CDR3 is TGTGCCAGCAGCTTGGCCGTGGGGGACGGGTTATCGGATGAGCAGTTCTTC. As protein: CASSLAVGDGLSDEQFF. Complete variable domain (other parts from reference TRBV5-5 and TRBJ2-1): DAGVTQSPTHLIKTRGQQVTLRCSPISGHKSVSWYQQVLGQGPQFIFQYYEKEERGRGNFPDRFSARQFPNYSSELNVNALLLGDSALYLCASSLAVGDGLSDEQFFGPGTRLTVL.

The rearrangement uses TRBV6-5 and TRBJ1-1; tentatively, D is TRBD1 (5 bases). The CDR3 is made up of 15 amino acids. V was clipped by 0 bases and J by 8 bases, with 16 bases between them. Germline CDR1 is MNHEY and CDR2 is SVGAGI. The CDR3 bases are TGTGCCAGCAGTTACTCGTTCGGGGGTGGAAGGGAAGCTTTCTTT. The encoded protein is CASSYSFGGGREAFF.

The chain uses TRBV19 and TRBJ1-2, with TRBD1 identical over 11 bases. Trimming removed 10 bases from V and 7 bases from J; junction bases left unmatched: 11. This CDR3 has 14 residues. Germline CDR1 LNHDA, CDR2 SQIVND (reference sequence). DNA of the CDR3: TGTGCCACCCACGGGGACAGGGGGTTTCTTGGCTACACCTTC. This codes for CATHGDRGFLGYTF.

This clone was picked up a small number of times. This chain uses TRBV2 with TRBJ2-1; D call uncertain. Trimming left V 8 bases short and J 6 bases short, with 8 bases between. Germline V gene data show CDR1 as SNHLY and CDR2 as FYNNEI. The CDR3 is made up of 11 amino acids. This chain's CDR3 is CASVDLNEQFF. In DNA, the CDR3 is TGTGCCAGCGTGGACCTCAATGAGCAGTTCTTC.

This chain links TRBV20-1 with TRBJ2-3; D unclear. The V end was cut by 5 bases, the J end by 6 bases, with 9 bases between. This CDR3 region has 11 residues. From germline, CDR1 is DFQATT and CDR2 SNEGSKA (reference sequence). The chain's CDR3 is CSALWGDTQYF. The CDR3 DNA follows: TGCAGTGCTCTCTGGGGTGATACGCAGTATTTT.

This sequence joins TRBV27 and TRBJ2-7, with D possibly matching TRBD2 (5 bases). Germline lookup yields CDR1 MNHEY and CDR2 SMNVEV (reference sequence). This CDR3 is built from 13 residues. V was shortened by 1 base and J by 6 bases, with 10 bases between the two germline ends. CDR3 DNA sequence: TGTGCCAGCAGTTTATGGGCGGGCTCCGAGCAGTACTTC. This codes for CASSLWAGSEQYF.

This clone was recorded only once. The CDR3: CAAKPYEQYF. The DNA of the CDR3 is TGTGCCGCAAAACCATACGAGCAGTACTTC. V usage is TRBV2 and J usage is TRBJ2-7; D gene unclear. Between the trimmed V and J ends, which lost 11 bases and 4 bases, there was a span of 9 bases. This CDR3 comprises 10 residues. CDR1 SNHLY and CDR2 FYNNEI come from the germline V gene.

The chain recombines TRBV5-6 with TRBJ1-2; maybe TRBD1 (6 bases). CDR1 and CDR2 (germline): SGHDT, YYEEEE. Between the trimmed V and J ends, which lost 4 bases and 7 bases, there was a span of 20 bases. The CDR3 has 15 amino acids. CDR3 coding DNA: TGTGCCAGCAGCCCCGGGGGTCGGGGGGCGCGTGGCTACACCTTC. Translating it yields CASSPGGRGARGYTF.

This chain uses TRBV7-6 with TRBJ2-7; D uncertain. V was shortened by 1 base and J by 0 bases, with 7 bases between the two germline ends. This CDR3 spans 14 amino acids. Germline assignment: CDR1 SGHVS and CDR2 FNYEAQ. The CDR3 reads CASSLEAASYEQYF. In nucleotides, the CDR3 is TGTGCCAGCAGCTTAGAAGCAGCCTCCTACGAGCAGTACTTC.